This T cell receptor beta chain is from a study of cytomegalovirus exposure and HLA in healthy donors. TCRdb's copy holds only in-frame clones and misses some; the assay was immunoSEQ multiplex PCR. The repertoire has more than 250,000 clones, more than 80% of them found once; the top ten carry about 0.8%. Study-level findings and limits: Rarity marked most TCR sequences, yet some public TCRs occurred in many donors. It was approximately 150 TCR beta chains that were listed as cytomegalovirus-associated. According to reports, the classifier identified cytomegalovirus status with high specificity and sensitivity.

Germline values: CDR1 SEHNR, CDR2 FQNEAQ (reference sequence). The V end lost 5 bases, the J end lost 2 bases, and 21 bases lay between the germline ends. This CDR3 is 17 amino acids long. Concerning this clone: What it binds is not known.

The sequencing input was PBMCs. This clonotype was obtained from a woman aged 18-29 years in good health and CMV-seronegative. This chain links TRBV7-9 with TRBJ1-1; maybe TRBD1 (6 bases). The CDR3 DNA follows: TGTGCCAGCAGCCGGGGATCCCCCGGGGGGCTTAACACTGAAGCTTTCTTT. Its translation is CASSRGSPGGLNTEAFF.